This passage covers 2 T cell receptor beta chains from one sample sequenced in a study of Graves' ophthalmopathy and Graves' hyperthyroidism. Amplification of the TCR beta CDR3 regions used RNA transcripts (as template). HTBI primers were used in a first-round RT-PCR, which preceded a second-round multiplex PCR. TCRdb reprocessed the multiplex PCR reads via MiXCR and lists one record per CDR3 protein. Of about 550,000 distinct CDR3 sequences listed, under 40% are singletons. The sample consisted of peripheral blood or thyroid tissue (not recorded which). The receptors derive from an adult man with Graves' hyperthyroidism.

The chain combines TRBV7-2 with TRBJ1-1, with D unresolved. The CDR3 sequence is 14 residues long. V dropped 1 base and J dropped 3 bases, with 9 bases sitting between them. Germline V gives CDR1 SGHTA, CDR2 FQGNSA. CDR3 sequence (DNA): TGTGCCAGCAGCTTAGGGGTGGAGTACACTGAAGCTTTCTTT. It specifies CASSLGVEYTEAFF. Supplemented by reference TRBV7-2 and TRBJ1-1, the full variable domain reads GAGVSQSPSNKVTEKGKDVELRCDPISGHTALYWYRQSLGQGLEFLIYFQGNSAPDKSGLPSDRFSAERTGGSVSTLTIQRTQQEDSAVYLCASSLGVEYTEAFFGQGTRLTVV.

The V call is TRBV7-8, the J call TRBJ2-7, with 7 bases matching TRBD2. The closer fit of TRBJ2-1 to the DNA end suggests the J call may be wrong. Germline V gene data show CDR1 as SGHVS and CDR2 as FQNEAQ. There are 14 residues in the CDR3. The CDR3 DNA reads TGTGCCAGCAGCGCCGGGACTATCTACAATGAGCAGTTCTTC. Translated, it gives CASSAGTIYNEQFF.